This T cell receptor (beta chain) was sequenced during a study of blood T cell repertoires in COVID-19. In the study overall: In each case, the material was cDNA or gDNA derived from T cells, B-cell-depleted T cells, or PBMCs.

This clone was observed a handful of times. Per the study methods: Using reference gene primer amplification, nucleated cell counts were estimated. The repertoire was sequenced with immunoSEQ multiplex PCR; TCRdb's copy has only in-frame clones and lacks some. V, J and clone size were drawn from that table, and D and trimming were deduced from the DNA. The data show about 260,000 clones, over 75% seen once. The CDR3 runs 14 residues. Sequenced: peripheral blood. The source of this sequence is a woman aged 65 to 85 with COVID-19, enrolled during active disease. The chain combines TRBV21-1 with TRBJ1-4; the table's D call of TRBD1 was not tested on the DNA. TRBV21-1 counts as a pseudogene. The CDR3 DNA reads TGTGCCAGTTCCAGGACAGGGGGGAATGAAAAACTGTTTTTT. Amino acids: CASSRTGGNEKLFF.